The clone carrying this TCR beta chain was observed at least ten times. V was clipped by 5 bases and J by 7 bases; unmatched bases: 16. Germline V gene sequence: CDR1 MNHEY, CDR2 SMNVEV (reference sequence). The CDR3 has 16 residues. This entry belongs to a study of Graves' ophthalmopathy and Graves' hyperthyroidism. Scientists amplified the TCR beta CDR3 regions from RNA transcripts. RT-PCR with HTBI primers came first, then second-round multiplex PCR. MiXCR was run by TCRdb on the multiplex PCR reads, yielding one entry per CDR3 protein. This table holds 400,000 to 450,000 distinct CDR3 sequences, under 25% found once.

The clonotype comes from a woman between 18 and 30 years old with stable Graves' hyperthyroidism. The chain joins TRBV27 to TRBJ1-1; TRBD1 agrees at 7 bases. The sequencing sample was made of peripheral blood. The CDR3 spells CASSPPRSQGGGEAFF. In DNA form, the CDR3 reads TGTGCCAGCAGTCCACCCCGATCCCAGGGGGGAGGTGAAGCTTTCTTT.